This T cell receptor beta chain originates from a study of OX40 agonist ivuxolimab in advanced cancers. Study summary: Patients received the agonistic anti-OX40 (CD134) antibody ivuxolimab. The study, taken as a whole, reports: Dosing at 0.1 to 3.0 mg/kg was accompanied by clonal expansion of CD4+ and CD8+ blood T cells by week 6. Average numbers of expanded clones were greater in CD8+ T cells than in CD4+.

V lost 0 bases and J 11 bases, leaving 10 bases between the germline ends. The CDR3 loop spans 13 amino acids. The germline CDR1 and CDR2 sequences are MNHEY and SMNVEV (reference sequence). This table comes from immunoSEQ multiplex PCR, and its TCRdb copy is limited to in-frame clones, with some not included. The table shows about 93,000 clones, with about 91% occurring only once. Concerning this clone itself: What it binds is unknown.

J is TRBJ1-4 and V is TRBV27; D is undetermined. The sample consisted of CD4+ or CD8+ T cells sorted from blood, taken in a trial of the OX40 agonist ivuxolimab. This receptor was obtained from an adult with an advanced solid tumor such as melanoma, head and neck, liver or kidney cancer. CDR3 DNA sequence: TGTGCCAGCAGTTTATCGCCAGGTGGGAAACTGTTTTTT. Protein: CASSLSPGGKLFF.